Listed here is a single TCR beta chain. Its antigen is currently unknown. Here immunoSEQ multiplex PCR was the method, and the copy in TCRdb shows in-frame clones only, minus some. The repertoire has 85,000 to 90,000 clones, roughly 90% of them found once; the top ten carry around 3%. CDR1 and CDR2 (germline): MNHEY, SVGAGI. Trimming left V 7 bases short and J 4 bases short, with 19 bases between. The CDR3 runs 15 residues. This specimen comes from a study of T cell responses to AZD1222 COVID-19 vaccine. Findings and limits, study-wide: The sample set comprised mostly white British donors with more females, and clonal diversity was possibly underestimated. Reports indicate that nearly half of spike-specific TCRs are directed at unmutated variant regions. Compared with day 0, the breadth and depth of the Spike-specific TCR repertoire rose significantly after two doses of AZD1222. There were repertoire samples only from the period after the peak T cell response.

The TCR sequence derives from an adult in good health. The input for sequencing was peripheral blood, taken on day 0 of AZD1222 vaccination. J is TRBJ1-2 and V is TRBV6-5; D is uncertain. The CDR3 DNA follows: TGTGCCAGCACCTCCAGCGAGGCTCCGACCTATGGCTACACCTTC. Its translation: CASTSSEAPTYGYTF.